This is a list of T cell receptor beta chains from one sample in a study of Ad26.COV2.S vaccination and SARS-CoV-2 variants. Profiling relied on immunoSEQ multiplex PCR, and the TCRdb table lists in-frame clones only, not all of them. The table shows about 680,000 clones, with approximately 88% occurring only once. The source was peripheral blood, collected in a trial of Ad26.COV2.S vaccine versus placebo. All receptors derive from a person aged 18-60 years who received the Ad26.COV2.S COVID-19 vaccine or a placebo. Both conserved end residues are part of each CDR3. A D gene is named only where the DNA matches it firmly. Only some rows state a clone size, as once, few, many or a class for expanded clones.

>NA|TRBV13|TRBJ1-4|TRBD1
TGTGCCAGCAGCCCAACCCCGGACAGGGATGAAAAACTGTTTTTT
CASSPTPDRDEKLFF
>NA|TRBV6-4|TRBJ2-1|NA
TGTGCCAGCAGTGTGCGAGGCAACAATGAGCAGTTCTTC
CASSVRGNNEQFF
>NA|TRBV24-1|TRBJ2-3|NA
TGTGCCACCGGACAGCCCGGCGTCACAGATACGCAGTATTTT
CATGQPGVTDTQYF
>NA|TRBV4-1|TRBJ2-7|NA
TGCGCCAGCAGCCAAGGCATCGACAGTACCTACGAGCAGTACTTC
CASSQGIDSTYEQYF
>NA|TRBV5-1|TRBJ1-3|NA
TGCGCCAGCAGCTTGGACCCGACAGTTACTGGAAACACCATATATTTT
CASSLDPTVTGNTIYF
>NA|TRBV5-8|TRBJ1-5|NA
TGTGCCAGCAGCCCCGACAGGCCCTGGGGCAATCAGCCCCAGCATTTT
CASSPDRPWGNQPQHF
>NA|TRBV5-4|TRBJ1-2|TRBD1
TGTGCCAGCGCCGCCGGGACAGGTTTCTATGGCTACACCTTC
CASAAGTGFYGYTF
>NA|TRBV27|TRBJ1-2|NA
TGTGCCAGCAGTATATCACAGGGATTTAACTATGGCTACACCTTC
CASSISQGFNYGYTF
>NA|TRBV24-1|TRBJ1-4|NA
TGTGCCACCAGTGCAGACTTAAATGAAAAACTGTTTTTT
CATSADLNEKLFF
>NA|TRBV5-6|TRBJ2-2|TRBD1
TGTGCCAGCTCCCGGGACAGGGGGTTTGGTGCCGGGGAGCTGTTTTTT
CASSRDRGFGAGELFF
>NA|TRBV6-5|TRBJ2-2|NA
TGTGCCAGCAGTTACTCGCGTCGCCAGGGTGACCGGGGAGCTGTTTTT
CASSYSRRQGDRGAVF
>NA|TRBV29-1|TRBJ2-4|NA
TGCAGCGTTGGTGAGGGTTTCGGCAAAAACATTCAGTACTTC
CSVGEGFGKNIQYF
>NA|TRBV9|TRBJ2-7|NA
TGTGCCAGCAGCGTAGGAGCAGGGGCCAGTTTTTACGAGCAGTACTTC
CASSVGAGASFYEQYF
>NA|TRBV9|TRBJ2-3|NA
TGTGCCAGCAGCGTGCAGGCGGAAGATACGCAGTATTTT
CASSVQAEDTQYF
>NA|TRBV18|TRBJ2-5|NA
TGTGCCAGCTCACCACCTTCAATAGCGCCCCAAGAGACCCAGTACTTC
CASSPPSIAPQETQYF
>NA|TRBV9|TRBJ2-2|NA
TGTGCCAGCAGCCCCCGGGTGGGGCGCGGCACCGGGGAGCTGTTTTTT
CASSPRVGRGTGELFF
>NA|TRBV11-2|TRBJ2-3|NA
TGTGCCAGCAGCTTTACGGTGGGAGATACGCAGTATTTT
CASSFTVGDTQYF
>once|TRBV6-1|TRBJ1-6|NA
TGTGCCAGCAGTGAGCGGCACAATTTTTCACCCCTCCACTTT
CASSERHNFSPLHF
>NA|TRBV15|TRBJ2-2|TRBD1
TGTGCCACCAGCAGGTCGGACAGGGACACCGGGGAGCTGTTTTTT
CATSRSDRDTGELFF
>NA|TRBV6-5|TRBJ1-6|NA
TGTGCCAGCAGTTACGGGATGGACCTAAATTCACCCCTCCACTTT
CASSYGMDLNSPLHF
>NA|TRBV7-8|TRBJ2-7|NA
TGTGCCAGCAGCTCGACCAGCTCCTACGAGCAGTACTTC
CASSSTSSYEQYF
>few|TRBV14|TRBJ1-2|NA
TGTGCCAGCAGCCAAGATCTCGGGGCTAACTATGGCTACACCTTC
CASSQDLGANYGYTF
>few|TRBV4-2|TRBJ1-2|NA
TGTGCCAGCAGCGAAGTCGTAGGGAGGGGTACCTATGGCTACACCTTC
CASSEVVGRGTYGYTF
>once|TRBV7-9|TRBJ1-2|NA
TGTGCCAGCAGCTTATTGGAGAACTATGGCTACACCTTC
CASSLLENYGYTF
>NA|TRBV6-2/TRBV6-3|TRBJ2-5|NA
TGTGCCAGCAGTTACCCTGACCTCCAAGAGACCCAGTACTTC
CASSYPDLQETQYF
>NA|TRBV5-1|TRBJ2-4|NA
TGCGCCAGCAGCTTGGTTGGAGGCTACGAGTGGAATTGGTACTTC
CASSLVGGYEWNWYF
>NA|TRBV27|TRBJ1-5|NA
TGTGCCAGCAGTACACAGGGAGCTCAGCCCCAGCATTTT
CASSTQGAQPQHF
>NA|TRBV6-6|TRBJ2-7|NA
TGTGCCAGCAGTTCCCAGGGGGGGCCAGGGGCCGAGCAGTACTTC
CASSSQGGPGAEQYF
>NA|TRBV7-6|TRBJ2-3|NA
TGTGCCAGCAGCCCAACCCCTACGGGCCACACAGATACGCAGTATTTT
CASSPTPTGHTDTQYF
>NA|TRBV7-2|TRBJ2-6|NA
TGTGCCAGCAGCTTCTTTCTCTCTGGGGCCAACGTCCTGACTTTC
CASSFFLSGANVLTF
>NA|TRBV6-6|TRBJ2-2|TRBD2
TGTGCCAGCAGCCCAGCGGGGACCGGGGAGCTGTTTTTT
CASSPAGTGELFF
>NA|TRBV19|TRBJ1-5|NA
TGTGCCAGTAGTGTCGTTTTAAGGGGCAATCAGCCCCAGCATTTT
CASSVVLRGNQPQHF
>once|TRBV5-6|TRBJ2-4|TRBD1
TGTGCCAGCACCGAAACCCGACAGGGGGATGCCAAAAACATTCAGTACTTC
CASTETRQGDAKNIQYF
>NA|TRBV19|TRBJ1-5|NA
TGTGCCAGTAGTACGGACGGAGGCAATCAGCCCCAGCATTTT
CASSTDGGNQPQHF
>NA|TRBV14|TRBJ1-2|NA
TGTGCCAGCAGCCAAGACGAACCAAGTTTATATGGCTACACCTTC
CASSQDEPSLYGYTF
>once|TRBV4-2|TRBJ1-1|NA
TGTGCCAGCAGCCAAGGGGAGGGCACTGAAGCTTTCTTT
CASSQGEGTEAFF
>NA|TRBV5-5|TRBJ2-1|TRBD2
TGTGCCAGCAGCCCTCGAGCGGGGGGGATCAATGAGCAGTTCTTC
CASSPRAGGINEQFF
>NA|TRBV7-9|TRBJ2-7|TRBD1
TGTGCCAGCAGCGGGATTGAGACAGGGTACGAGCAGTACTTC
CASSGIETGYEQYF
>many|TRBV19|TRBJ1-1|TRBD1
TGTGCCAGTAGTATCTCGACAGGGAGCATGAACACTGAAGCTTTCTTT
CASSISTGSMNTEAFF
>NA|TRBV12-3/TRBV12-4|TRBJ2-3|NA
TGTGCCAGCAGTTTGGCGGGGACGGGGACGCAGTATTTT
CASSLAGTGTQYF